The source of this TCR beta chain is a study of spatial heterogeneity in lung cancer. Overall study findings and caveats: In blood, ubiquitous expanded tumor TCRs appeared more at resection than follow-up.

In the library, each TCR cDNA molecule bore its own unique molecular identifier. Each CDR3 protein gets one entry after TCRdb re-called the 5' RACE reads with MiXCR. The data contain 110,000 or so distinct CDR3 sequences, 10% to 12% of them singletons. The CDR3 runs 16 residues. Trimming removed 6 bases from V and 3 bases from J, with 21 bases in between. In germline, CDR1 is MDHEN, CDR2 SYDVKM. This clonotype was seen only a few times. Antigen unknown. As to time point: blood at routine non-recurrence follow-up after resection. Whole RNA, isolated from tumor, nontumor lung or frozen PBMC, was sequenced without prior sorting.

The V and J genes are TRBV28 and TRBJ2-7; a weak D match, TRBD2 (5 bases). The source material was PBMCs, sampled at follow-up. The clonotype originates from a female donor with early-stage non-small cell lung cancer. The CDR3 region is CASSEGTKPYNYEQYV. The CDR3 DNA sequence: TGTGCCAGCAGCGAGGGCACGAAACCTTACAACTACGAGCAGTACGTC.